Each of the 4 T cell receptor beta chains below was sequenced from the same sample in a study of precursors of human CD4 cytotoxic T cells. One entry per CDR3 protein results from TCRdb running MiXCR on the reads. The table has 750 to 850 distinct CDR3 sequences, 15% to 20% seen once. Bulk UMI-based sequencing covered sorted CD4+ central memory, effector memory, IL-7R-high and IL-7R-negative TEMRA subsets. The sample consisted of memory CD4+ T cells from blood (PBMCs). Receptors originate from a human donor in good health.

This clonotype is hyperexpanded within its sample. The CDR3 DNA reads TGTGCCAGCTCACCCCAGGGGAAGAGCACTGAAGCTTTCTTT. This encodes CASSPQGKSTEAFF. This rearrangement joins TRBV18 to TRBJ1-1; D perhaps matches TRBD1 (6 bases). From germline, CDR1 is KGHSH and CDR2 LQKENI. The V and J ends lost 3 bases and 4 bases respectively, with 12 bases between them. This CDR3 comprises 14 residues. The complete variable domain, with remaining parts taken from reference TRBV18 and TRBJ1-1, reads NAGVMQNPRHLVRRRGQEARLRCSPMKGHSHVYWYRQLPEEGLKFMVYLQKENIIDESGMPKERFSAEFPKEGPSILRIQQVVRGDSAAYFCASSPQGKSTEAFFGQGTRLTVV.

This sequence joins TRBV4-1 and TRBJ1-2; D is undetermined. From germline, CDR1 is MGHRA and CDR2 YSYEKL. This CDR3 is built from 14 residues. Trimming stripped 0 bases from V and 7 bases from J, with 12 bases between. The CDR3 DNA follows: TGCGCCAGCAGCCAAGACCGTAGCTCTTTTGGCTACACCTTC. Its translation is CASSQDRSSFGYTF.

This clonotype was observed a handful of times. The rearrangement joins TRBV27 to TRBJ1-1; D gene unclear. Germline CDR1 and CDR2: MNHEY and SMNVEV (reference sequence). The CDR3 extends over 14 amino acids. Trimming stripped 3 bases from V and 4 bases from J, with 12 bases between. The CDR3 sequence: CASSFYKEATEAFF. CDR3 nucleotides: TGTGCCAGCAGTTTTTATAAGGAGGCCACTGAAGCTTTCTTT.

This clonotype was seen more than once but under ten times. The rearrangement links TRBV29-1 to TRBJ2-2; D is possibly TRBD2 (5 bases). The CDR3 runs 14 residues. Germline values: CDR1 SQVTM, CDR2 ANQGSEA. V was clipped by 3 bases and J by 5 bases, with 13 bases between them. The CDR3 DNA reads TGCAGCGTTGACCCGGGGTTTGGGACCGGGGAGCTGTTTTTT. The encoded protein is CSVDPGFGTGELFF.